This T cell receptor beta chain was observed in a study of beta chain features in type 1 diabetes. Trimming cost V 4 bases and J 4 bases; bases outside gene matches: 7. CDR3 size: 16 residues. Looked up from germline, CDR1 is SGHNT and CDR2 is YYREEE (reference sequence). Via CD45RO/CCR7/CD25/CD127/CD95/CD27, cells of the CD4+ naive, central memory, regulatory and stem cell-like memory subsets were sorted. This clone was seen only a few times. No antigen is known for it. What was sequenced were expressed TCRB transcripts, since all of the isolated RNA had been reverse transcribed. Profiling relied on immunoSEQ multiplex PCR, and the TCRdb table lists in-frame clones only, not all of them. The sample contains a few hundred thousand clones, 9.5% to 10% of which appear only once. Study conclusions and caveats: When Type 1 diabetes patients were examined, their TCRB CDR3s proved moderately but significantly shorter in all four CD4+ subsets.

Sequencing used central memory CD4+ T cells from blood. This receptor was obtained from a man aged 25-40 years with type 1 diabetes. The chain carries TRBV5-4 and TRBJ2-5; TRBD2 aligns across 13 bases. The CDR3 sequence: CASSEGLAGVAETQYF. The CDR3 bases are TGTGCCAGCAGCGAAGGACTAGCGGGAGTGGCAGAGACCCAGTACTTC.